What follows are 19 T cell receptor beta chains derived from one specimen sequenced in a study of blood T cell repertoires in COVID-19 (dated by TCRdb to 2020 to 2022). The library was built by means of the immunoSEQ multiplex PCR assay. TCRdb re-hosts the immuneACCESS table, in-frame sequences only. Its copies lack some clones; in the studies checked, an unresolved V gene accounts for under half of them, and the cause for the rest is not known. For this sample the table gives over 60,000 clones, of which 80% to 85% were detected only once. The ten most abundant clones make up around 9.2% of the sample. Sequenced sample: peripheral blood. The receptors were gathered from a human donor in a cohort sampled during active COVID-19.

The chain is built from TRBV9 and TRBJ1-3, with D perhaps TRBD1 (5 bases). The CDR3 consists of 16 residues. CDR1 is SGDLS and CDR2 is YYNGEE in the germline V gene. Trimming cost V 3 bases and J 4 bases, with 17 bases left between them. CDR3 in DNA: TGTGCCAGCAGCGGTGGTATTGGGACTCAAGGAAACACCATATATTTT. Its protein is CASSGGIGTQGNTIYF.

The V gene is TRBV18, the J gene TRBJ2-3, with a weak D call TRBD1 (5 bases). V lost 0 bases, J lost 1 base, and 5 bases lay in between. This CDR3 has 14 residues. The germline CDR1 and CDR2 sequences are KGHSH and LQKENI. The CDR3 reads CASSPPGRTDTQYF. The CDR3, as DNA: TGTGCCAGCTCACCACCGGGGCGCACAGATACGCAGTATTTT.

The V and J genes are TRBV18 and TRBJ2-2, with a weak D call TRBD2 (6 bases). Germline CDR1 is KGHSH and CDR2 is LQKENI. CDR3 length: 16 residues. Trimming stripped 3 bases from V and 4 bases from J, with 15 bases between. The CDR3 DNA is TGTGCCAGCTCACCTGGCGGGGAAATTCGCACCGGGGAGCTGTTTTTT. This codes for CASSPGGEIRTGELFF. The full variable domain, in which reference TRBV18 and TRBJ2-2 provide the parts outside the CDR3, is NAGVMQNPRHLVRRRGQEARLRCSPMKGHSHVYWYRQLPEEGLKFMVYLQKENIIDESGMPKERFSAEFPKEGPSILRIQQVVRGDSAAYFCASSPGGEIRTGELFFGEGSRLTVL.

The V call is TRBV7-2, the J call TRBJ2-7, with 15 bases matching TRBD2. J gave up 4 bases and V 8 bases, and 6 bases lay outside the gene matches. The CDR3 loop spans 15 amino acids. Germline V gives CDR1 SGHTA, CDR2 FQGNSA. CDR3 amino acids: CASAGTSGRYYEQYF. As DNA, the CDR3 is TGTGCCAGCGCAGGGACTAGCGGGAGGTATTACGAGCAGTACTTC.

In this sample, this clone turned up a few times. V usage is TRBV27 and J usage is TRBJ1-6, with a possible D match to TRBD1 (5 bases). Trimming removed 5 bases from V and 10 bases from J, with 24 bases in between. Germline V gene lookup returns CDR1 MNHEY and CDR2 SMNVEV (reference sequence). The CDR3 contains 17 residues. The CDR3 DNA reads TGTGCCAGCAGTGTTGGACTACCCCAACGGGGCCACTCACCCCTCCACTTT. The encoded protein is CASSVGLPQRGHSPLHF.

The chain joins TRBV4-1 to TRBJ2-7, with a tentative D call TRBD2 (7 bases). Germline CDR1 and CDR2: MGHRA and YSYEKL. The CDR3 covers 15 residues. The V end was cut by 1 base, the J end by 5 bases, with 15 bases between. DNA for the CDR3: TGCGCCAGCAGCCAAGTAGGAGGGGGGGGGAACGAGCAGTACTTC. This translates into CASSQVGGGGNEQYF.

The chain carries TRBV28 and TRBJ2-3; D may be TRBD2 (7 bases). In germline, CDR1 is MDHEN, CDR2 SYDVKM. Trimming removed 5 bases from V and 1 base from J, with 25 bases in between. The CDR3 sequence is 19 residues long. CDR3 DNA sequence: TGTGCCAGCAGTCCCGTAGGGGGGGCTGAGGTTTATGGCACAGATACGCAGTATTTT. Amino acids: CASSPVGGAEVYGTDTQYF.

The chain recombines TRBV5-1 with TRBJ2-1; 12 bases align to TRBD2. The V gene end was trimmed by 4 bases and the J gene end by 0 bases; junction bases not matched to a gene: 14. The CDR3 length is 20 residues. Germline CDR1 is SGHRS and CDR2 is YFSETQ. The chain's CDR3 is CASSIGLAGLGGSSYNEQFF. CDR3 DNA sequence: TGCGCCAGCAGCATCGGACTAGCGGGATTGGGAGGAAGCTCCTACAATGAGCAGTTCTTC.

In this sample, this clone is medium-sized. J is TRBJ1-5 and V is TRBV15; D unresolved. This CDR3 comprises 14 residues. CDR1 and CDR2 from the germline V gene are LNHNV and YYDKDF (reference sequence). Trimming took off 3 bases at V and 2 bases at J, with 8 bases between the two ends. The CDR3 sequence is CATSSRRGNQPQHF. Here the CDR3 DNA reads TGTGCCACCAGCAGTCGTCGTGGCAATCAGCCCCAGCATTTT.

The chain is built from TRBV27 and TRBJ2-7; D might be TRBD1 (6 bases). The V end was cut by 3 bases, the J end by 6 bases, with 12 bases between. CDR1 is MNHEY, CDR2 SMNVEV, per germline (reference sequence). The CDR3 has 13 amino acids. Written as DNA, the CDR3 is TGTGCCAGCAGTTTCTACAGGGACGGCGAGCAGTACTTC. Its translation: CASSFYRDGEQYF.

The chain links TRBV7-6 to TRBJ2-7; D unresolved. CDR1 SGHVS and CDR2 FNYEAQ come from the germline V gene. The CDR3 has 13 amino acids. Trimming took 5 bases from V and 6 from J, leaving 14 bases between them. CDR3 in amino acids: CASSPASQPEQYF. As DNA, the CDR3 is TGTGCCAGCAGCCCTGCATCACAGCCCGAGCAGTACTTC. The full variable domain, in which reference TRBV7-6 and TRBJ2-7 provide the parts outside the CDR3, is GAGVSQSPRYKVTKRGQDVALRCDPISGHVSLYWYRQALGQGPEFLTYFNYEAQQDKSGLPNDRFSAERPEGSISTLTIQRTEQRDSAMYRCASSPASQPEQYFGPGTRLTVT.

The chain recombines TRBV30 with TRBJ2-7; D is perhaps TRBD2 (5 bases). CDR1 is GTSNPN and CDR2 is SVGIG in the germline V gene (reference sequence). The CDR3 totals 12 residues. The ends were cut back, 5 bases at V and 0 bases at J, with 8 bases in the middle. As DNA, the CDR3 is TGTGCCTGGGCCGGGAACTCCTACGAGCAGTACTTC. Protein sequence: CAWAGNSYEQYF.

In its sample, this clone was seen once. The chain joins TRBV6-5 to TRBJ2-3, with a tentative D call TRBD1 (6 bases). Between the trimmed V and J ends, which lost 6 bases and 2 bases, there was a span of 15 bases. CDR1 and CDR2 (germline): MNHEY, SVGAGI. The CDR3 sequence is 15 residues long. Here the CDR3 reads CASRGTLGLTDTQYF. CDR3 bases: TGTGCCAGCAGAGGGACATTGGGGCTCACAGATACGCAGTATTTT.

This clone was seen once. This chain connects TRBV7-9 to TRBJ2-5; 9 bases align to TRBD1. The CDR3 runs to 14 residues. Trimming removed 1 base from V and 7 bases from J; junction bases left unmatched: 4. The germline gives CDR1 SEHNR, CDR2 FQNEAQ (reference sequence). CDR3 in amino acids: CASSLGQGGSTQYF. The CDR3 DNA reads as TGTGCCAGCAGCTTAGGACAGGGGGGTTCGACCCAGTACTTC.

This clone was seen a handful of times. This sequence joins TRBV28 and TRBJ1-1, with D hard to call. Looked up from germline, CDR1 is MDHEN and CDR2 is SYDVKM. Trimming removed 3 bases from V and 1 base from J, with 15 bases in between. CDR3 size: 16 residues. The CDR3 nucleotides read TGTGCCAGCAGTTTCCCCCGGGGTATCCAGAACACTGAAGCTTTCTTT. It translates to CASSFPRGIQNTEAFF.

This clone was seen a single time. This chain joins TRBV27 and TRBJ2-3, with 10 positions matching TRBD1. Trimming cost V 8 bases and J 3 bases; bases outside gene matches: 5. Germline V lookup: CDR1 MNHEY, CDR2 SMNVEV (reference sequence). This CDR3 is built from 14 residues. CDR3 amino acids: CASWGQGRTDTQYF. In nucleotides, the CDR3 is TGTGCCAGCTGGGGACAGGGGAGGACAGATACGCAGTATTTT.

The chain couples TRBV9 to TRBJ2-3; 8 positions agree with TRBD2. Germline CDR1 is SGDLS and CDR2 is YYNGEE. V shed 5 bases, J shed 2 bases, and the junction held 4 bases outside the gene matches. This CDR3 region has 14 residues. Here the CDR3 DNA reads TGTGCCAGCAGTTTAGCGGGATTCACAGATACGCAGTATTTT. It yields the protein CASSLAGFTDTQYF.

This clone has only a few counts. The J gene is TRBJ2-3, the V gene TRBV19; D ambiguous. There are 12 residues in the CDR3. The germline V gene has CDR1 LNHDA and CDR2 SQIVND (reference sequence). V lost 4 bases and J lost 0, with 2 bases in between. As DNA, the CDR3 is TGTGCCAGTAGTACTAGCACAGATACGCAGTATTTT. Translation: CASSTSTDTQYF.

The chain carries TRBV6-5 and TRBJ1-2; the match to TRBD1 covers 7 bases. CDR1 is MNHEY, CDR2 SVGAGI, per germline. The CDR3 covers 14 residues. After removal of 2 bases from V and 4 bases from J, the junction contained 4 bases not matched to a gene. Written as DNA, the CDR3 is TGTGCCAGCAGTTACGGACAGGAGCGCTATGGCTACACCTTC. Amino acids: CASSYGQERYGYTF.